This T cell receptor (beta chain) was sequenced in a study of T-cell memory formation after mild COVID-19. The study's findings and limits: Second-wave clones that peaked on day 37 lacked confirmed SARS-CoV-2 specificity.

Turning to this clonotype: Its antigen remains unidentified.

CDR1 is SGHVS, CDR2 FQNEAQ, per germline. CDR3 size: 14 residues. The V and J ends lost 5 bases and 3 bases, in that order; junction bases with no gene match: 7. Employing constant-segment primers, 5'RACE generated TCR alpha and TCR beta cDNA libraries bearing sample barcodes and UMIs. In TCRdb, the 5' RACE reads were re-called with MiXCR into one record per CDR3 protein. Altogether 450,000 or so distinct CDR3 sequences are present, over 15% being singletons, with the ten largest covering roughly 8.4%. The chain carries TRBV7-8 and TRBJ2-7, with 7 bases matching TRBD1. The sample was PBMCs or a T cell subset sorted from them (not recorded which). This clonotype originated in an adult woman who had mild COVID-19 (a few samples of this study predate the infection). Cell type and time point are not known. CDR3 sequence reads: CASSAGTAVYEQYF. In DNA form, the CDR3 reads TGTGCCAGCAGCGCCGGGACAGCAGTCTACGAGCAGTACTTC.